The 10 T cell receptor beta chains below were found in one sample sequenced in a study of blood T cell repertoires in COVID-19. Assay used: immunoSEQ multiplex PCR; TCRdb lists only in-frame clones, some missing. The sample shows some 320,000 clones, approximately 89% of them seen only once. Sequenced material: PBMCs or T cells enriched from blood (not recorded which). Source of these receptors: a woman between 50 and 59 years old who had been exposed to COVID-19.

This clone has a single count. The chain couples TRBV7-2 to TRBJ1-1; possible D gene TRBD1, 6 bases. The V gene lost 4 bases and the J gene lost 5 bases, with 17 bases spanning the gap. The CDR3 runs 15 residues. Germline CDR1 reads SGHTA; CDR2 reads FQGNSA. CDR3 DNA: TGTGCCAGCAGCTACGCGGGGGCGCTAATGACTGAAGCTTTCTTT. This codes for CASSYAGALMTEAFF.

This clone has a handful of counts. The V call is TRBV19, the J call TRBJ1-2, with D uncertain. Deletions cut 7 bases from V and 7 bases from J, with 16 bases between. The CDR3 runs to 13 residues. Germline CDR1 is LNHDA and CDR2 is SQIVND (reference sequence). Written as DNA, the CDR3 is TGTGCCAGTACCGATGCCTTACTTACTGGCTACACCTTC. This encodes CASTDALLTGYTF. Variable domain in full (rest from reference TRBV19 and TRBJ1-2): DGGITQSPKYLFRKEGQNVTLSCEQNLNHDAMYWYRQDPGQGLRLIYYSQIVNDFQKGDIAEGYSVSREKKESFPLTVTSAQKNPTAFYLCASTDALLTGYTFGSGTRLTVV.

The genes are TRBV5-1 and TRBJ2-3; D may be TRBD1 (6 bases). Per germline, CDR1 SGHRS and CDR2 YFSETQ. The V end was cut by 4 bases, the J end by 4 bases, with 16 bases between. The CDR3 has 15 amino acids. This CDR3 reads CASSSTGSSPDTQYF. In nucleotides, the CDR3 is TGCGCCAGCAGCAGCACAGGGTCCAGCCCAGATACGCAGTATTTT.

This chain uses TRBV27 with TRBJ2-7, with D possibly TRBD2 on 5 matching bases. Trimming removed 0 bases from V and 3 bases from J, with 9 bases in between. This CDR3 region has 14 residues. The V gene's germline CDR1 is MNHEY and CDR2 SMNVEV (reference sequence). CDR3 loop: CASSLSGVGYEQYF. DNA of the CDR3: TGTGCCAGCAGTTTATCCGGGGTTGGCTACGAGCAGTACTTC.

J is TRBJ1-4 and V is TRBV18; D is uncertain. This CDR3 has 15 residues. Germline-derived CDR1 and CDR2 are KGHSH and LQKENI. V was pared by 2 bases and J by 7 bases, with 14 bases between. In DNA form, the CDR3 reads TGTGCCAGCTCACCATCCTCCCCCAGAGGTGAAAAACTGTTTTTT. It translates to CASSPSSPRGEKLFF.

This clone appeared once. This sample includes further DNA sequences coding for the same CDR3. This chain joins TRBV28 and TRBJ1-5, with a possible D match to TRBD1 (6 bases). The CDR3 sequence is 13 residues long. V lost 6 bases and J 1 base, leaving 7 bases between the germline ends. CDR1 is MDHEN and CDR2 is SYDVKM in the germline V gene. CDR3 loop: CASRTGSNQPQHF. In nucleotides, the CDR3 is TGTGCCAGCAGAACAGGGAGCAATCAGCCCCAGCATTTT.

This sequence joins TRBV19 and TRBJ1-5; TRBD1 matches 10 bases. The CDR3 contains 16 residues. From germline, CDR1 is LNHDA and CDR2 SQIVND (reference sequence). With V trimmed by 4 bases and J by 5 bases, 8 bases remained unmatched. The chain's CDR3 is CASSTSGQGDHQPQHF. The CDR3 DNA is TGTGCCAGTAGTACCTCCGGACAGGGGGATCATCAGCCCCAGCATTTT.

V and J are TRBV21-1 and TRBJ2-3; TRBD2, the table's D call, lacks a check against the DNA. TRBV21-1 is noted as a pseudogene. This CDR3 contains 21 residues. The CDR3 spells CASSKGRTRPTGPRGADTQYF. For the CDR3, the DNA is TGTGCCAGCAGCAAAGGGAGGACTAGACCTACAGGGCCCCGGGGGGCAGATACGCAGTATTTT.

The chain is built from TRBV20-1 and TRBJ2-6; D not certain. Trimming took off 3 bases at V and 1 base at J, with 10 bases between the two ends. Looked up from germline, CDR1 is DFQATT and CDR2 is SNEGSKA (reference sequence). The CDR3 loop spans 15 amino acids. The CDR3: CSASFSGSGANVLTF. The CDR3 DNA reads as TGCAGTGCTAGTTTTTCCGGGTCTGGGGCCAACGTCCTGACTTTC.

This clone showed up just a few times. The chain couples TRBV5-1 to TRBJ2-5, with TRBD1 matching over 9 bases. Germline assignment: CDR1 SGHRS and CDR2 YFSETQ. The V and J ends lost 4 bases and 4 bases, in that order; junction bases with no gene match: 8. This CDR3 is 15 amino acids long. The CDR3 bases are TGCGCCAGCAGCAAAGGGACAGGGAGGGGAGAGACCCAGTACTTC. Translating it yields CASSKGTGRGETQYF.